A selection of T cell receptor beta chains follows, all from one sample in a study of T-cell memory formation after mild COVID-19. TCRdb re-analysed the 5' RACE reads in MiXCR, keeping a single row per CDR3 protein. Here the sample spans approximately 170,000 distinct CDR3 sequences, approximately 13% being singletons. Sequencing input: PBMCs or a T cell subset sorted from them (not recorded which). The receptor source for this set is a man aged 18 to 29 who had mild COVID-19 (a few samples of this study predate the infection). Cell type and time point are not known. Each CDR3 is given with its conserved first and last residue. Each record gives: clone size, V gene, J gene, CDR3 protein. A row's size may be missing; if present it is once, few, many or a size class.

many	TRBV7-9	TRBJ2-3	CASSSVTDTQYF
few	TRBV27	TRBJ2-3	CASRLGPLDTQYF
.	TRBV7-2	TRBJ2-3	CASSLKLGSAQTQYF
many	TRBV7-9	TRBJ2-1	CASSPAVGGRGFF
.	TRBV7-3	TRBJ2-5	CASSPGGPQETQYF
few	TRBV28	TRBJ1-1	CASSFHGGKGAEAFF
.	TRBV6-1	TRBJ2-7	CASHSGGLSYEQYF
few	TRBV20-1	TRBJ2-1	CSARTAGNEQFF
once	TRBV30	TRBJ1-6	CAWSLLDREDSPLHF
many	TRBV5-1	TRBJ2-3	CASETGTGVNTQYF
.	TRBV12-3/TRBV12-4	TRBJ2-1	CASRTLAGPNYNEQFF
.	TRBV18	TRBJ1-5	CASSPNGGNSNQPQHF
few	TRBV24-1	TRBJ1-1	CATSGSGGTAFF
.	TRBV12-3/TRBV12-4	TRBJ2-4	CASSLNAYGVGIQYF
many	TRBV15	TRBJ2-2	CATSREGTELFF
.	TRBV13	TRBJ2-7	CASSLYIERGSSYEQYF
.	TRBV5-1	TRBJ2-2	CASSLGDRGGTGELFF
.	TRBV11-2	TRBJ1-6	CASSSAPGENSPLHF
.	TRBV7-2	TRBJ2-3	CASSTKQGTGTDTQYF
.	TRBV20-1	TRBJ2-2	CSATLPGQNTGELFF
.	TRBV10-1	TRBJ2-2	CASSANSDTGELFF
few	TRBV6-2/TRBV6-3	TRBJ2-1	CASSYSREGKSSYNEQFF
few	TRBV6-5	TRBJ1-4	CASSYSRGANEKLFF
.	TRBV27	TRBJ1-5	CASRRGIDSNQPQHF
.	TRBV7-2	TRBJ1-6	CASSPPGVGALHF
many	TRBV5-6	TRBJ2-4	CASSLDRANIQYF
.	TRBV4-3	TRBJ2-5	CASSQDRGEAETQYF
few	TRBV20-1	TRBJ2-3	CSARDFRTYTDTQYF
.	TRBV5-1	TRBJ1-2	CASTAQGNGYTF
many	TRBV7-2	TRBJ1-5	CASSLPGQPQHF
.	TRBV29-1	TRBJ1-2	CSVEDWGQDNYGYTF
.	TRBV28	TRBJ1-1	CASSLYRGDTEAFF
few	TRBV19	TRBJ1-4	CASGREKLFF
many	TRBV4-1	TRBJ2-3	CASSQEGHPSTDTQYF
few	TRBV4-1	TRBJ1-2	CASSQTVGEPYGYTF
.	TRBV9	TRBJ2-2	CASSSVTNTGELFF
.	TRBV4-3	TRBJ2-1	CASSLQDPGDEQFF
.	TRBV23-1	TRBJ2-5	CASSQWQSVGEASETQYF
.	TRBV6-6	TRBJ2-3	CASTRGGPSTDTQYF
.	TRBV6-1	TRBJ1-1	CASSEQQGYTEAFF